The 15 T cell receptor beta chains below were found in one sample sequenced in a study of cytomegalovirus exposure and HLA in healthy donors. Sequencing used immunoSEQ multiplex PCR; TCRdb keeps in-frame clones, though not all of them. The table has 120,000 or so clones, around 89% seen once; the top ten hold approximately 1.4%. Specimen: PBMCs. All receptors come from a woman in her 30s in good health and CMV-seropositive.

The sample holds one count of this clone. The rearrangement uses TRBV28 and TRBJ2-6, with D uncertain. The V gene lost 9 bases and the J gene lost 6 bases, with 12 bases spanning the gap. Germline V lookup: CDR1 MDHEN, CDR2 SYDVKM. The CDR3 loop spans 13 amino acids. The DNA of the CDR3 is TGTGCCAGTTTTCACCCACAGGCCAACGTCCTGACTTTC. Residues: CASFHPQANVLTF.

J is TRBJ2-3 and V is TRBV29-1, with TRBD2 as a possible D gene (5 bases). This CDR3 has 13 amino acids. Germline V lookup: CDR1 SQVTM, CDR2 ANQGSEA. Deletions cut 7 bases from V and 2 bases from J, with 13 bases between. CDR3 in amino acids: CSARRGNTDTQYF. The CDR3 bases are TGCAGCGCCCGCCGGGGAAACACAGATACGCAGTATTTT.

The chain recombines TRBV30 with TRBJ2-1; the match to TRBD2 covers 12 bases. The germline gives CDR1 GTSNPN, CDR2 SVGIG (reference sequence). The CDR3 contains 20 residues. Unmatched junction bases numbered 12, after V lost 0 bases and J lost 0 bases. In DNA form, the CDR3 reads TGTGCCTGGAGTGTCCCGCCGGGACTAGCGGGCTTTAGCTCCTACAATGAGCAGTTCTTC. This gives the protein CAWSVPPGLAGFSSYNEQFF. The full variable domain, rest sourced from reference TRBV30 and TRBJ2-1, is SQTIHQWPATLVQPVGSPLSLECTVEGTSNPNLYWYRQAAGRGLQLLFYSVGIGQISSEVPQNLSASRPQDRQFILSSKKLLLSDSGFYLCAWSVPPGLAGFSSYNEQFFGPGTRLTVL.

CDR3 residues: CASSSTGYTEAFF. The CDR3 DNA reads TGTGCCAGCAGCTCGACAGGCTACACTGAAGCTTTCTTT. The gene calls are TRBV5-6 and TRBJ1-1; TRBD1 might be the D (6 bases). The length of the CDR3 is 13 residues. Germline CDR1 SGHDT, CDR2 YYEEEE. V was pared by 3 bases and J by 3 bases, with 9 bases between. The full variable domain, in which reference TRBV5-6 and TRBJ1-1 provide the parts outside the CDR3, is DAGVTQSPTHLIKTRGQQVTLRCSPKSGHDTVSWYQQALGQGPQFIFQYYEEEERQRGNFPDRFSGHQFPNYSSELNVNALLLGDSALYLCASSSTGYTEAFFGQGTRLTVV.

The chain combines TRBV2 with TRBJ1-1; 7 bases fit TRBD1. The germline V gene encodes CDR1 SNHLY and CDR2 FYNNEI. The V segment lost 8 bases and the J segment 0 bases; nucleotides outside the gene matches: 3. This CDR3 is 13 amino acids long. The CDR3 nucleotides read TGTGCCAGCGACAGGGTCATGAACACTGAAGCTTTCTTT. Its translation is CASDRVMNTEAFF. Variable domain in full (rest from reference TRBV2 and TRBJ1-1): EPEVTQTPSHQVTQMGQEVILRCVPISNHLYFYWYRQILGQKVEFLVSFYNNEISEKSEIFDDQFSVERPDGSNFTLKIRSTKLEDSAMYFCASDRVMNTEAFFGQGTRLTVV.

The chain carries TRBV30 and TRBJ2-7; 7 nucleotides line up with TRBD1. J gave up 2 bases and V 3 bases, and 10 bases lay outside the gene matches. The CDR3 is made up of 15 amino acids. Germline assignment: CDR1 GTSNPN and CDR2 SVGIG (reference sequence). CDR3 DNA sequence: TGTGCCTGGAGGGACATCAGACAGGGAACCTACGAGCAGTACTTC. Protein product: CAWRDIRQGTYEQYF.

The CDR3 nucleotides read TGTGCCAGCAGGCCGTCTGGCGACTACTCTGGGGCCAACGTCCTGACTTTC. Protein: CASRPSGDYSGANVLTF. This chain joins TRBV27 and TRBJ2-6; TRBD2 might be the D (5 bases). Trimming left V 6 bases short and J 0 bases short, with 15 bases between. Germline values: CDR1 MNHEY, CDR2 SMNVEV (reference sequence). CDR3 length: 17 amino acids.

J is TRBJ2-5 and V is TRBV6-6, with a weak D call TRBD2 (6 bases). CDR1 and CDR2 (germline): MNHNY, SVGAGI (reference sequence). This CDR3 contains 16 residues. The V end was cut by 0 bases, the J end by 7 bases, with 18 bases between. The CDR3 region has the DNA TGTGCCAGCAGTTACTCGACCGGGGGATCTCCAGGGACCCAGTACTTC. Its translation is CASSYSTGGSPGTQYF.

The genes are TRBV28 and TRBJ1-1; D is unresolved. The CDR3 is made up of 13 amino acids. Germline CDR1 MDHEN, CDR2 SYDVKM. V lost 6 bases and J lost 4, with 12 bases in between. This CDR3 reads CASRVHQSTEAFF. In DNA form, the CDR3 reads TGTGCCAGCAGAGTACACCAGTCCACTGAAGCTTTCTTT.

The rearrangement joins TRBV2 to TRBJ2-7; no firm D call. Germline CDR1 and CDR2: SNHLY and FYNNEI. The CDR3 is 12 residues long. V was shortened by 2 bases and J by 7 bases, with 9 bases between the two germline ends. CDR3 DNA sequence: TGTGCCAGCAGTGAATCGACGAGGGAGCAGTACTTC. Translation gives CASSESTREQYF.

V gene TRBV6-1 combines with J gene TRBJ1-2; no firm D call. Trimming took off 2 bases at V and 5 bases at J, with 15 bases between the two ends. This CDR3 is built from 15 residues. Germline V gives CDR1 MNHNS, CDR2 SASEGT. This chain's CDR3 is CASSETSDDPYGYTF. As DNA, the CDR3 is TGTGCCAGCAGTGAAACAAGCGACGACCCTTATGGCTACACCTTC.

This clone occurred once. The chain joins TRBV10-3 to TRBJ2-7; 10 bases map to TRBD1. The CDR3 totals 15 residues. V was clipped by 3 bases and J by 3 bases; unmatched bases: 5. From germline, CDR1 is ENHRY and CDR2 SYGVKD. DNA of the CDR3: TGTGCCATCAGTGATAGGACAGGGGGTAACTACGAGCAGTACTTC. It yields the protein CAISDRTGGNYEQYF.

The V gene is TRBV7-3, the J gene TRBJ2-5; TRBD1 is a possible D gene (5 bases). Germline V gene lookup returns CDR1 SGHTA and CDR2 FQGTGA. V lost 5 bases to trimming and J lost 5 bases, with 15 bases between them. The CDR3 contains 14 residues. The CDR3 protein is CASSLQGASETQYF. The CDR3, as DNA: TGTGCCAGCAGCCTCCAAGGGGCCTCGGAGACCCAGTACTTC.

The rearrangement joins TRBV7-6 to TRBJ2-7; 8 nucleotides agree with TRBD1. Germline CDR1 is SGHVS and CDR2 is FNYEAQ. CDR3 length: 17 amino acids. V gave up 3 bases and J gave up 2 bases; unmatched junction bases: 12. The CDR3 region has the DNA TGTGCCAGCAGCTTGGAGGAACCCGGGACAGGAGCCTACGAGCAGTACTTC. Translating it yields CASSLEEPGTGAYEQYF.

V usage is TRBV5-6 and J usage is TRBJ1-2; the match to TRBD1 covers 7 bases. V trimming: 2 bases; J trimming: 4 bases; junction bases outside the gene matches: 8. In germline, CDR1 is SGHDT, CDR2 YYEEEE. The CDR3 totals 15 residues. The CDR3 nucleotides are TGTGCCAGCAGCTTAACAAGACAGGGCGGCTATGGCTACACCTTC. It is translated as CASSLTRQGGYGYTF.